The 30 T cell receptor beta chains reported below all come from one sample, sequenced in a study of blood T cell repertoires in COVID-19. Clones were read by immunoSEQ multiplex PCR, and TCRdb kept only the in-frame ones, dropping some. In the table there are 21,000 or so clones, about 88% of which are singletons. The sample consisted of peripheral blood. These TCRs come from a human donor in a cohort sampled during active COVID-19. The donor label of this sample is uncertain.

CDR3 bases: TGTGCCAGCAGTTTAACGGCAGGGGGAGTTGGAGGCTACACCTTC. Its protein is CASSLTAGGVGGYTF. The chain recombines TRBV28 with TRBJ1-2; TRBD1 aligns across 7 bases. The CDR3 runs to 15 residues. CDR1 is MDHEN, CDR2 SYDVKM, per germline. V was pared by 2 bases and J by 8 bases, with 11 bases of the junction left unmatched.

This clone turned up a few times. This chain uses TRBV9 with TRBJ1-2, with TRBD1 matching 10 bases. The CDR3 is 16 residues long. The J segment lost 4 bases and the V segment lost 0 bases, leaving 6 bases of the junction unmatched. Germline lookup yields CDR1 SGDLS and CDR2 YYNGEE. For the CDR3, the DNA is TGTGCCAGCAGCGTAGACCCGGGACAGGGGACCTATGGCTACACCTTC. Its protein product is CASSVDPGQGTYGYTF.

The chain joins TRBV28 to TRBJ2-7; 15 nucleotides align to TRBD2. Per germline, CDR1 MDHEN and CDR2 SYDVKM. The V and J ends lost 4 bases and 3 bases, in that order; junction bases with no gene match: 4. This CDR3 spans 16 amino acids. CDR3 DNA sequence: TGTGCCAGCAGTTGGACTAGCGGGAGGGTTGGCTACGAGCAGTACTTC. Translation: CASSWTSGRVGYEQYF.

This chain joins TRBV2 and TRBJ2-5; D remains unclear. The CDR3 covers 14 residues. V lost 6 bases, J lost 1 base, and 12 bases lay in between. Germline V CDR1 and CDR2: SNHLY, FYNNEI. DNA for the CDR3: TGTGCCAGCAGCCGCCGGCAGGTCCAAGAGACCCAGTACTTC. Residues: CASSRRQVQETQYF. Complete variable domain (other parts from reference TRBV2 and TRBJ2-5): EPEVTQTPSHQVTQMGQEVILRCVPISNHLYFYWYRQILGQKVEFLVSFYNNEISEKSEIFDDQFSVERPDGSNFTLKIRSTKLEDSAMYFCASSRRQVQETQYFGPGTRLLVL.

J is TRBJ2-6 and V is TRBV19, with 11 bases that match TRBD2. The CDR3 has 20 residues. V lost 6 bases, J lost 0 bases, and 13 bases stayed unmatched. The germline V gene encodes CDR1 LNHDA and CDR2 SQIVND (reference sequence). The CDR3 loop is CASSDRGLAGGLSGANVLTF. The CDR3 DNA follows: TGTGCCAGTAGCGACAGGGGCCTAGCGGGAGGCCTCTCTGGGGCCAACGTCCTGACTTTC.

This sequence joins TRBV6-2 or TRBV6-3 and TRBJ2-7; 7 bases line up with TRBD2. The germline CDR1 and CDR2 sequences are MNHEY and SVGEGT. The CDR3 extends over 14 amino acids. The J segment lost 3 bases and the V segment lost 0 bases, leaving 2 bases of the junction unmatched. The CDR3 sequence: CASSYSGTIYEQYF. DNA for the CDR3: TGTGCCAGCAGTTACTCGGGGACTATCTACGAGCAGTACTTC.

This clone was observed once. This rearrangement joins TRBV6-1 to TRBJ1-2; D might be TRBD1 (6 bases). The CDR3 consists of 14 residues. V was cut by 2 bases and J by 3 bases, with 10 bases left in between. Per the germline V gene, CDR1 is MNHNS and CDR2 is SASEGT. CDR3 region: CASSETGFDYGYTF. CDR3 nucleotides: TGTGCCAGCAGTGAAACAGGGTTTGACTATGGCTACACCTTC.

There are a few counts of this clone. The rearrangement uses TRBV5-1 and TRBJ2-7; D might be TRBD1 (5 bases). The CDR3 totals 12 residues. The ends were cut back, 4 bases at V and 3 bases at J, with 8 bases in the middle. Germline CDR1 reads SGHRS; CDR2 reads YFSETQ. CDR3 amino acids: CASSPDNYEQYF. The CDR3 DNA sequence: TGCGCCAGCAGCCCGGACAACTACGAGCAGTACTTC.

J is TRBJ2-7 and V is TRBV9, with D possibly being TRBD1 (5 bases). Looked up from germline, CDR1 is SGDLS and CDR2 is YYNGEE. The germline V and J ends were trimmed by 0 bases and 0 bases, with 19 bases remaining between them. The CDR3 has 18 amino acids. The CDR3 here is CASSVAPPGQGYSYEQYF. The CDR3 coding sequence is TGTGCCAGCAGCGTAGCTCCCCCCGGTCAGGGTTACTCCTACGAGCAGTACTTC.

This chain connects TRBV16 to TRBJ1-4; 7 bases align to TRBD1. Germline values: CDR1 KGHSY, CDR2 FQNENV. With V trimmed by 3 bases and J by 7 bases, 5 bases remained unmatched. The CDR3 contains 14 residues. CDR3 sequence: CASSHWTGGEKLFF. CDR3 DNA: TGTGCCAGCAGCCACTGGACAGGTGGTGAAAAACTGTTTTTT. The variable domain in full, completed from reference TRBV16 and TRBJ1-4, reads GEEVAQTPKHLVRGEGQKAKLYCAPIKGHSYVFWYQQVLKNEFKFLISFQNENVFDETGMPKERFSAKCLPNSPCSLEIQATKLEDSAVYFCASSHWTGGEKLFFGSGTQLSVL.

The chain has TRBV5-1 and TRBJ1-2, with D possibly TRBD1 on 5 matching bases. The V and J ends lost 0 bases and 2 bases respectively, with 8 bases between them. Germline V gives CDR1 SGHRS, CDR2 YFSETQ. CDR3 length: 14 residues. The CDR3, as DNA: TGCGCCAGCAGCTTGGGGCAGGGCAACTATGGCTACACCTTC. Its protein is CASSLGQGNYGYTF.

The chain combines TRBV2 with TRBJ1-6; D not resolved. Looked up from germline, CDR1 is SNHLY and CDR2 is FYNNEI. The V end lost 11 bases, the J end lost 5 bases, and 19 bases lay between the germline ends. The CDR3 is made up of 15 amino acids. The CDR3 nucleotides read TGTGCCGGAGGACCAGATCCCTTCAATAATTCACCCCTCCACTTT. It translates to CAGGPDPFNNSPLHF.

This rearrangement joins TRBV19 to TRBJ2-7; TRBD2 matches at 7 bases. The CDR3 runs 14 residues. The V gene end was trimmed by 5 bases and the J gene end by 4 bases; junction bases not matched to a gene: 8. In germline, CDR1 is LNHDA, CDR2 SQIVND (reference sequence). CDR3 coding DNA: TGTGCCAGTAGTCCCCAGGCAGCGGGATACGAGCAGTACTTC. Translated, it gives CASSPQAAGYEQYF.

This rearrangement joins TRBV5-1 to TRBJ1-3, with D maybe TRBD1 (5 bases). V lost 2 bases and J lost 4, with 16 bases in between. The CDR3 contains 16 residues. Looked up from germline, CDR1 is SGHRS and CDR2 is YFSETQ. CDR3 coding DNA: TGCGCCAGCAGCTTAAACCCGGGGGGGTCAGGAAACACCATATATTTT. Translation: CASSLNPGGSGNTIYF. The full variable domain, completed using reference TRBV5-1 and TRBJ1-3, is KAGVTQTPRYLIKTRGQQVTLSCSPISGHRSVSWYQQTPGQGLQFLFEYFSETQRNKGNFPGRFSGRQFSNSRSEMNVSTLELGDSALYLCASSLNPGGSGNTIYFGEGSWLTVV.

The rearrangement links TRBV5-5 to TRBJ1-2; maybe TRBD1 (5 bases). CDR3 length equals 15 residues. CDR1 is SGHKS and CDR2 is YYEKEE in the germline V gene (reference sequence). Trimming left V 0 bases short and J 3 bases short, with 12 bases between. The CDR3 spells CASSLGQGVDYGYTF. CDR3 nucleotides: TGTGCCAGCAGCTTGGGGCAGGGTGTGGACTATGGCTACACCTTC.

J is TRBJ2-7 and V is TRBV7-2; possible D gene TRBD1, 6 bases. The V and J ends lost 5 bases and 1 base respectively, with 9 bases between them. CDR3 length: 13 residues. CDR1 SGHTA and CDR2 FQGNSA come from the germline V gene. Here the CDR3 reads CASSRDISYEQYF. The CDR3 DNA is TGTGCCAGCAGCCGGGACATATCCTACGAGCAGTACTTC.

This sequence joins TRBV6-5 and TRBJ1-6; possible D gene TRBD1, 6 bases. Between the trimmed V and J ends, which lost 8 bases and 9 bases, there was a span of 11 bases. The CDR3 totals 12 residues. Germline CDR1 reads MNHEY; CDR2 reads SVGAGI. In DNA, the CDR3 is TGTGCCAGCCGGACAGTGGGTTCACCCCTCCACTTT. It translates to CASRTVGSPLHF.

The chain carries TRBV28 and TRBJ2-6, with D perhaps matching TRBD1 (5 bases). Germline CDR1 is MDHEN and CDR2 is SYDVKM. CDR3 length: 18 residues. Trimming removed 5 bases from V and 1 base from J, with 18 bases in between. Here the CDR3 reads CASSARLGLVSGANVLTF. CDR3 sequence (DNA): TGTGCCAGCAGTGCACGTTTGGGGCTGGTTTCTGGGGCCAACGTCCTGACTTTC.

The rearrangement uses TRBV9 and TRBJ2-1; 15 bases are a match to TRBD2. V shed 4 bases, J shed 7 bases, and the junction held 18 bases outside the gene matches. The CDR3 runs to 20 residues. Looked up from germline, CDR1 is SGDLS and CDR2 is YYNGEE. CDR3 in amino acids: CASSSPRRTSGRAGGNEQFF. Written as DNA, the CDR3 is TGTGCCAGCAGCTCTCCCAGGCGGACTAGCGGGAGGGCCGGGGGAAATGAGCAGTTCTTC.

The chain combines TRBV30 with TRBJ1-2, with 10 bases that match TRBD1. The germline V gene encodes CDR1 GTSNPN and CDR2 SVGIG (reference sequence). V trimming: 3 bases; J trimming: 4 bases; junction bases outside the gene matches: 8. CDR3 length: 15 residues. The CDR3 spells CAWREPGQGSYGYTF. In DNA form, the CDR3 reads TGTGCCTGGAGGGAACCGGGACAGGGGTCCTATGGCTACACCTTC.

This chain joins TRBV7-6 and TRBJ2-1; 8 nucleotides align to TRBD2. V trimming: 1 base; J trimming: 2 bases; junction bases outside the gene matches: 7. CDR3 size: 17 residues. Germline loops: CDR1 SGHVS, CDR2 FNYEAQ. CDR3 sequence (DNA): TGTGCCAGCAGCTTAGACGGAGCGGGAGACACCTACAATGAGCAGTTCTTC. Translated, it gives CASSLDGAGDTYNEQFF.

The chain employs TRBV9 and TRBJ2-1, with D possibly matching TRBD2 (6 bases). The CDR3 extends over 16 amino acids. V lost 0 bases to trimming and J lost 0 bases, with 10 bases between them. Germline CDR1 SGDLS, CDR2 YYNGEE. CDR3 sequence (DNA): TGTGCCAGCAGCGTAGTACTAGCAGCCTCCTACAATGAGCAGTTCTTC. As protein: CASSVVLAASYNEQFF.

The chain has TRBV2 and TRBJ2-7, with TRBD2 identical over 13 bases. This CDR3 comprises 15 residues. Germline CDR1 and CDR2: SNHLY and FYNNEI. J was trimmed by 3 bases and V by 4 bases; bases with no gene match: 3. CDR3 residues: CASSGTSGSGYEQYF. The CDR3 DNA sequence: TGTGCCAGCAGTGGGACTAGCGGGAGTGGCTACGAGCAGTACTTC.

This sequence joins TRBV30 and TRBJ1-1; D ambiguous. The V and J ends lost 4 bases and 4 bases respectively, with 13 bases between them. In germline, CDR1 is GTSNPN, CDR2 SVGIG (reference sequence). The CDR3 has 13 residues. The CDR3 reads CAWTFSVSTEAFF. CDR3 nucleotides: TGTGCCTGGACCTTTTCGGTAAGCACTGAAGCTTTCTTT.

V gene TRBV28 combines with J gene TRBJ1-4; 7 positions match TRBD1. Trimming removed 5 bases from V and 0 bases from J; junction bases left unmatched: 6. From germline, CDR1 is MDHEN and CDR2 SYDVKM. The CDR3 spans 16 residues. The CDR3 region is CASSPTGASTNEKLFF. CDR3 DNA: TGTGCCAGCAGTCCCACAGGGGCCTCAACTAATGAAAAACTGTTTTTT.

The rearrangement links TRBV6-1 to TRBJ2-3; D perhaps matches TRBD1 (5 bases). Germline V gene sequence: CDR1 MNHNS, CDR2 SASEGT. V was trimmed by 1 base and J by 4 bases, leaving 9 bases between them. The CDR3 contains 14 residues. The CDR3, as DNA: TGTGCCAGCAGTGAAGGGGGCGGTCCAGATACGCAGTATTTT. Translating gives CASSEGGGPDTQYF.

The chain is built from TRBV13 and TRBJ1-2; possibly TRBD1 for D (6 bases). V dropped 5 bases and J dropped 7 bases, with 17 bases sitting between them. The CDR3 spans 14 residues. CDR1 is PRHDT and CDR2 is FYEKMQ in the germline V gene (reference sequence). CDR3 coding DNA: TGTGCCAGCAGCCAACGGACAGTGCCTTTTGGCTACACCTTC. Its protein product is CASSQRTVPFGYTF. Combining the CDR3 with reference TRBV13 and TRBJ1-2 gives the whole variable domain AAGVIQSPRHLIKEKRETATLKCYPIPRHDTVYWYQQGPGQDPQFLISFYEKMQSDKGSIPDRFSAQQFSDYHSELNMSSLELGDSALYFCASSQRTVPFGYTFGSGTRLTVV.

The rearrangement links TRBV6-1 to TRBJ1-1, with a weak D call TRBD1 (6 bases). V shed 0 bases and J shed 8 bases, with 13 bases lying between them. CDR1 is MNHNS and CDR2 is SASEGT in the germline V gene. This CDR3 has 14 residues. CDR3 coding DNA: TGTGCCAGCAGTGAAGCCCGAGGGGGATCCGAAGCTTTCTTT. This gives the protein CASSEARGGSEAFF.

The chain uses TRBV7-9 and TRBJ2-3, with a tentative D call TRBD1 (6 bases). The V end lost 6 bases, the J end lost 1 base, and 11 bases lay between the germline ends. The CDR3 has 14 residues. Per germline, CDR1 SEHNR and CDR2 FQNEAQ (reference sequence). In DNA, the CDR3 is TGTGCCAGCAGTCCTCGGACAGGCACAGATACGCAGTATTTT. This codes for CASSPRTGTDTQYF.

The chain joins TRBV30 to TRBJ2-2; tentatively, D is TRBD1 (6 bases). This CDR3 region has 18 residues. Between the trimmed V and J ends, which lost 0 bases and 2 bases, there was a span of 19 bases. Looked up from germline, CDR1 is GTSNPN and CDR2 is SVGIG (reference sequence). In DNA form, the CDR3 reads TGTGCCTGGAGTGTACGGGTATTGGGGACACCTAACACCGGGGAGCTGTTTTTT. The encoded protein is CAWSVRVLGTPNTGELFF.